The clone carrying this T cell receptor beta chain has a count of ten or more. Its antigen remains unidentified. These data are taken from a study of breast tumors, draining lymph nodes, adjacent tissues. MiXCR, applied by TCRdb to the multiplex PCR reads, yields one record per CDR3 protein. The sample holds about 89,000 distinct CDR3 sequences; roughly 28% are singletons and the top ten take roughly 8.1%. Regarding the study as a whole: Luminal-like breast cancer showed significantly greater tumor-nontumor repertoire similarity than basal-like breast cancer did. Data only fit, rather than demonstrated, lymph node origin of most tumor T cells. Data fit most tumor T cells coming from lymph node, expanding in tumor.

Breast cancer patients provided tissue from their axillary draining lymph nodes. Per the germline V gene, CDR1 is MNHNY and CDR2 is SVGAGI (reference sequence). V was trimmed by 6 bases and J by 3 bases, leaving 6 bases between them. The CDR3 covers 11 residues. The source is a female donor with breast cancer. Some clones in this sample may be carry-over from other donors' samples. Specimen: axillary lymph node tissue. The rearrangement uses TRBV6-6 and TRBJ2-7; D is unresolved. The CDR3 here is CASRDFYEQYF. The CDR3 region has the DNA TGTGCCAGCAGAGATTTCTACGAGCAGTACTTC.